This T cell receptor beta chain derives from a study of a mutant IDH1 vaccine in newly diagnosed glioma. Study information: Investigators started vaccination 4-6 weeks after radiotherapy alone, or with temozolomide cycles. Study-level findings and limits: Pseudoprogression appears to have had no connection to changes in top peripheral T cell clonotypes.

This sample's time point: week 23, last vaccination. In every dose of vaccine, 300 ug of mutant IDH1 20-mer peptide was given alongside topical imiquimod. V was cut by 4 bases and J by 4 bases, with 9 bases left in between. Germline V gives CDR1 KGHSH, CDR2 LQKENI. The CDR3 consists of 13 residues. For this clone: Its specificity is unknown.

Sequencing was performed with immunoSEQ multiplex PCR; in TCRdb, only in-frame clones are kept and a portion is missing. The sample has some 38,000 clones, 80% to 90% seen once. This chain uses TRBV18 with TRBJ2-3; no clear D gene. The sequencing here drew on PBMCs, taken from a glioma patient whose treatment included an IDH1 peptide vaccine. The TCR originated in a man between 40 and 49 years old with glioma. The CDR3 DNA reads as TGTGCCAGCTCACTAGCTGGTGCAGATACGCAGTATTTT. Protein sequence: CASSLAGADTQYF.